In this sample, the clone carrying this T cell receptor beta chain turned up once. This sample stems from a study of blood T cell repertoires in COVID-19. Whole-study context: The United States, Italy and Spain were the sources of the acute and convalescent COVID-19 samples. Sample material is recorded as cDNA or gDNA derived from T cells, B-cell-depleted T cells, or PBMCs.

Trimming stripped 0 bases from V and 8 bases from J, with 20 bases between. The germline V gene has CDR1 SGHRS and CDR2 YFSETQ. The CDR3 sequence is 17 residues long. Original processing notes: Amplified reference gene primers provided the basis for estimating nucleated cell counts. Produced via immunoSEQ multiplex PCR; TCRdb's table is partial and in-frame only. V, J and clone size reflect that table, while D and trimming were determined from the DNA. The data show fewer than 600,000 clones, roughly 87% seen once. The material sequenced was peripheral blood. The V call is TRBV5-1, the J call TRBJ1-4, with a possible D match to TRBD1 (5 bases). The source of this sequence is a man aged 18-30 years with COVID-19, enrolled during active disease. The CDR3 nucleotides read TGCGCCAGCAGCTTGGCCGGTGGGGCCCAATACGGGGAAAAACTGTTTTTT. Amino acid sequence: CASSLAGGAQYGEKLFF.